This TCR beta chain was captured in a study of T cell repertoires in cytomegalovirus infection (dated by TCRdb to the late 2010s). In the study overall: Because public TCR beta signatures pointed to carriage of CMV infection together with the matching HLA type, the HLA type of each donor mattered for the analysis. The paper as a whole reports these results and caveats: The ex vivo response was dominated by HLA-C-restricted CMV-specific TCR beta clonotypes, which also provided the single most frequent clonotype in two of eight donors. Carriers of CMV infection plus the relevant HLA type were discriminated by the cumulative frequency of public TCR beta family members in the study cohort and in an independent roughly 340-donor cohort.

The data were produced on an Illumina HiSeq 1500. The raw public data were reprocessed by TCRdb itself: fastp quality trimming at Q25, MiXCR clonotype calling, in-frame beta chains only. Rows are unified per CDR3 protein, each entry keeping the most common DNA and genes. Counted in this sample were a few hundred thousand distinct CDR3 sequences; around 15% of them appeared once. The top ten hold more than 45% of the sample. Comments on this clonotype: It lacks a known antigen. No qualities accompany the bases; no much larger clone lies one base away.

This clonotype was obtained from a human donor in good health (CMV status not recorded). Some clones in this sample may be carry-over from other donors' samples. Sequenced sample: CD8+ T cells from PBMCs.

The DNA is TGTGCCAGCAGTTCGGGACAGGATCCTTTGTTTTATGGCTACACCTTC. Translated, it gives CASSSGQDPLFYGYTF. The chain employs TRBV6-2 or TRBV6-3 and TRBJ1-2; TRBD1 matches 8 bases in the middle. The CDR3, from cysteine to phenylalanine, totals 16 residues. Only CDR3 DNA is held: 48 bases, read in frame from base 1. Relative to germline, V is missing 4 bases and J is missing 5 bases, with 12 bases of the junction outside any gene match. According to the germline V gene, CDR1 reads MNHEY and CDR2 reads SVGEGT.